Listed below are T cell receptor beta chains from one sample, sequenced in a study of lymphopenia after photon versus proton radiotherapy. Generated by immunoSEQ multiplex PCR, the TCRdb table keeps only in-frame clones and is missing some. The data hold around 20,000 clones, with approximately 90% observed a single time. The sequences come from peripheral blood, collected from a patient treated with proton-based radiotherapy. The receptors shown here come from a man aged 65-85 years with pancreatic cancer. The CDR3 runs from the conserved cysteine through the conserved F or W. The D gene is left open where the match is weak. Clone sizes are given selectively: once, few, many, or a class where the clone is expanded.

cdr3_aa: CASSIASRGTEAFF
cdr3_nt: TGTGCCAGTAGTATAGCAAGCAGGGGCACTGAAGCTTTCTTT
d_call: .
clone_size: once
j_call: TRBJ1-1
v_call: TRBV19

cdr3_aa: CASSPDRGLNSPLHF
cdr3_nt: TGTGCCAGCAGTCCGGACAGGGGGCTAAATTCACCCCTCCACTTT
d_call: TRBD1
clone_size: once
j_call: TRBJ1-6
v_call: TRBV6-5

cdr3_aa: CASAGGPYYEQYF
cdr3_nt: TGTGCCAGCGCGGGAGGGCCTTATTACGAGCAGTACTTC
d_call: TRBD2
clone_size: .
j_call: TRBJ2-7
v_call: TRBV14

cdr3_aa: CASSVASQGAYGNTIYF
cdr3_nt: TGTGCCAGCAGCGTAGCGTCGCAGGGGGCATATGGAAACACCATATATTTT
d_call: TRBD1
clone_size: .
j_call: TRBJ1-3
v_call: TRBV9

cdr3_aa: CASRSGTGGFHGYTF
cdr3_nt: TGTGCCAGCAGGTCCGGGACAGGGGGCTTTCACGGCTACACCTTC
d_call: TRBD1
clone_size: .
j_call: TRBJ1-2
v_call: TRBV5-4

cdr3_aa: CASSPRLNQPQHF
cdr3_nt: TGTGCCAGCAGCCCCCGGCTGAATCAGCCCCAGCATTTT
d_call: .
clone_size: once
j_call: TRBJ1-5
v_call: TRBV7-2

cdr3_aa: CATSRERGNYGYTF
cdr3_nt: TGTGCCACCAGCAGAGAAAGGGGAAACTATGGCTACACCTTC
d_call: .
clone_size: .
j_call: TRBJ1-2
v_call: TRBV15

cdr3_aa: CASSHPNTGELFF
cdr3_nt: TGTGCCAGCAGCCATCCTAACACCGGGGAGCTGTTTTTT
d_call: .
clone_size: .
j_call: TRBJ2-2
v_call: TRBV14

cdr3_aa: CASSPMAGGLSRETQYF
cdr3_nt: TGTGCCAGCTCACCAATGGCGGGGGGGCTTTCCCGAGAGACCCAGTACTTC
d_call: TRBD2
clone_size: .
j_call: TRBJ2-5
v_call: TRBV18

cdr3_aa: CASSEEGGRLMNTEAFF
cdr3_nt: TGTGCCAGCAGTGAAGAGGGGGGCAGACTAATGAACACTGAAGCTTTCTTT
d_call: .
clone_size: .
j_call: TRBJ1-1
v_call: TRBV2

cdr3_aa: CASSESGPPGETQYF
cdr3_nt: TGCGCCAGCAGTGAGTCCGGACCCCCCGGAGAGACCCAGTACTTC
d_call: .
clone_size: .
j_call: TRBJ2-5
v_call: TRBV10-2